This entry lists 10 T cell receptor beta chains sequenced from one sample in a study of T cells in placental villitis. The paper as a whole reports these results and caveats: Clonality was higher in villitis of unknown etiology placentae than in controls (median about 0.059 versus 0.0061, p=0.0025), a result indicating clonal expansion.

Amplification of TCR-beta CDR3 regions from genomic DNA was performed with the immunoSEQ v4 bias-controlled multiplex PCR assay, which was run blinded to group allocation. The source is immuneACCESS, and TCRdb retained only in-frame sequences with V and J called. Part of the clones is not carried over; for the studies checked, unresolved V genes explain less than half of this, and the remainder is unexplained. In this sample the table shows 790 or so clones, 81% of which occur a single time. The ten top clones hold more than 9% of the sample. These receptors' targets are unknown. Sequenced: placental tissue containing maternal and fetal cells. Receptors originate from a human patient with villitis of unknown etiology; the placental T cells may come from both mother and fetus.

Here the CDR3 DNA reads TGTGCCAGCAGCTCCCACGGGAGTGTCGGCAATCAGCCCCAGCATTTT. Translation: CASSSHGSVGNQPQHF. V is TRBV7-6 and J is TRBJ1-5; D remains unclear. The CDR3 sequence is 16 residues long. V was cut by 4 bases and J by 2 bases, with 15 bases left in between. The germline V gene encodes CDR1 SGHVS and CDR2 FNYEAQ. The entire variable domain, with the rest obtained from reference TRBV7-6 and TRBJ1-5, is as follows: GAGVSQSPRYKVTKRGQDVALRCDPISGHVSLYWYRQALGQGPEFLTYFNYEAQQDKSGLPNDRFSAERPEGSISTLTIQRTEQRDSAMYRCASSSHGSVGNQPQHFGDGTRLSIL.

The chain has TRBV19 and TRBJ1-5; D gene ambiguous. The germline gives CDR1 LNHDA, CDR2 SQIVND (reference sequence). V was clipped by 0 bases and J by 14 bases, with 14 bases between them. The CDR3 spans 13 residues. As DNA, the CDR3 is TGTGCCAGTAGTATAGATCTCGGGAGAGCAAAGCATTTT. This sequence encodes CASSIDLGRAKHF.

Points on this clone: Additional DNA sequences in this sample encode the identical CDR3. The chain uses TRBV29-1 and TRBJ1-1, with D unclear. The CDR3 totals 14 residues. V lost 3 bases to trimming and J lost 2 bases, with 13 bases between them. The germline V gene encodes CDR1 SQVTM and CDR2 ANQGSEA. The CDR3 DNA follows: TGCAGCGTTGACCCAGGACCAGTTAACACTGAAGCTTTCTTT. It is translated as CSVDPGPVNTEAFF. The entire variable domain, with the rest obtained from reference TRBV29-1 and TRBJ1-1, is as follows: SAVISQKPSRDICQRGTSLTIQCQVDSQVTMMFWYRQQPGQSLTLIATANQGSEATYESGFVIDKFPISRPNLTFSTLTVSNMSPEDSSIYLCSVDPGPVNTEAFFGQGTRLTVV.

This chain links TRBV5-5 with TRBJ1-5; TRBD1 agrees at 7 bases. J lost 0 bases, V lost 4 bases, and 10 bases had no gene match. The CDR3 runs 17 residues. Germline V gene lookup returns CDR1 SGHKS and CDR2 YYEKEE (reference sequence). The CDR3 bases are TGTGCCAGCAGCCCGGAGGGACAGAGATTTAGCAATCAGCCCCAGCATTTT. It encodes CASSPEGQRFSNQPQHF.

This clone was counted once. As DNA, the CDR3 is TGTGCCAGCAGTTTCTACGGGACTAGCGGATACAATGAGCAGTTCTTC. Translating gives CASSFYGTSGYNEQFF. The chain employs TRBV6-5 and TRBJ2-1; 11 bases fit TRBD2. This CDR3 has 16 residues. Per germline, CDR1 MNHEY and CDR2 SVGAGI. J was trimmed by 4 bases and V by 4 bases; bases with no gene match: 6.

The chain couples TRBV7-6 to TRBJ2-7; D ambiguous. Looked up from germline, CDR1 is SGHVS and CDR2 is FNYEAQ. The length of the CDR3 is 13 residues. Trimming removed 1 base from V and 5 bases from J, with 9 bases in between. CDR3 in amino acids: CASSLVPEHEQYF. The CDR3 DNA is TGTGCCAGCAGCTTAGTCCCCGAACACGAGCAGTACTTC.

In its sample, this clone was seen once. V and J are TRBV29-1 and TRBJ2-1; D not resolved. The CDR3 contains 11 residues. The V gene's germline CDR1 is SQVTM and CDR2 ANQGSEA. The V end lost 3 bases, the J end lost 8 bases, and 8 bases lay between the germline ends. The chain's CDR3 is CSVDGFDEQFF. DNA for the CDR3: TGCAGCGTTGACGGGTTCGATGAGCAGTTCTTC.

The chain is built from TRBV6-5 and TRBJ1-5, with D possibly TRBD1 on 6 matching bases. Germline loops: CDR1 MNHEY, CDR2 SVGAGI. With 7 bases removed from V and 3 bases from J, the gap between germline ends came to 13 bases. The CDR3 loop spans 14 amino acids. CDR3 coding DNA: TGTGCCAGCACCCCCGGACAGAACAATCAGCCCCAGCATTTT. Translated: CASTPGQNNQPQHF.

The CDR3 coding sequence is TGTGCCAGCAGCTTACAGGGAGGCAATGAGCAGTTCTTC. It is translated as CASSLQGGNEQFF. The V and J genes are TRBV5-6 and TRBJ2-1; D could derive from TRBD1 or TRBD2 (6 bases each). V lost 2 bases and J 6 bases, leaving 9 bases between the germline ends. Germline CDR1 reads SGHDT; CDR2 reads YYEEEE. The CDR3 is 13 amino acids.

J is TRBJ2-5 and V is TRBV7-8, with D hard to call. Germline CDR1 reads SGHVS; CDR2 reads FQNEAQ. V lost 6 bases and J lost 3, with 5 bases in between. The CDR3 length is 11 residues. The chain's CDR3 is CASSYKETQYF. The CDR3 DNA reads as TGTGCCAGCAGTTACAAAGAGACCCAGTACTTC.